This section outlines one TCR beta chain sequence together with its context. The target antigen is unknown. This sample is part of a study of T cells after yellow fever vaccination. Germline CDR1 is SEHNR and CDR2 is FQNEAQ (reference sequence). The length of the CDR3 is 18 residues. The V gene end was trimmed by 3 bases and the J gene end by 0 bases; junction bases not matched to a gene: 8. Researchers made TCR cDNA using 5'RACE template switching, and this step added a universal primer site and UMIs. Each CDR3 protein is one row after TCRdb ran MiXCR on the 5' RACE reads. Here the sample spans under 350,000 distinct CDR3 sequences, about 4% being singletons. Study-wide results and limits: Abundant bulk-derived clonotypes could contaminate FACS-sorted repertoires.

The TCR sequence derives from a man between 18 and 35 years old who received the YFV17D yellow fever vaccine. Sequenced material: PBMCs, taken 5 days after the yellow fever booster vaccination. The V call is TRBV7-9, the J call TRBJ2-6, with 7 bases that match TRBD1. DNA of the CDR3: TGTGCCAGCAGCTTCCCGGGACAGCTCGACTCTGGGGCCAACGTCCTGACTTTC. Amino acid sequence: CASSFPGQLDSGANVLTF.